These T cell receptor beta chains were read from a single sample in a study of cytomegalovirus exposure and HLA in healthy donors. The protocol was immunoSEQ multiplex PCR, while the TCRdb copy is restricted to in-frame clones and leaves out a portion. The sample lists roughly 170,000 clones, roughly 70% occurring once. Sequencing was carried out using PBMCs. All receptors derive from a girl between 10 and 17 years old in good health and CMV-seronegative. Both conserved end residues are part of each CDR3. Each record gives: V gene, J gene, clone size, D gene, CDR3 DNA, CDR3 protein. The D gene is left open where the match is weak. Part of the rows lack a size; the others show once, few, many or a class for expanded clones.

TRBV6-6	TRBJ2-7	.	.	TGTGCCAGCAGTTCCTTCCGACAGGCCGAGCAGTACTTC	CASSSFRQAEQYF
TRBV5-8	TRBJ1-3	.	.	TGTGCCAGCAGCCAAGTGGACATTGGACCCTCTGGAAACACCATATATTTT	CASSQVDIGPSGNTIYF
TRBV14	TRBJ2-7	.	.	TGTGCCAGCAGCCAAGAGGCAGGGGCAGCAATACCTAACGAGCAGTACTTC	CASSQEAGAAIPNEQYF
TRBV5-6	TRBJ1-5	.	.	TGTGCCAGCAGCCACCGAGCCTGGGACATACATGGGCAGCCCCAGCATTTT	CASSHRAWDIHGQPQHF
TRBV9	TRBJ2-2	.	TRBD1	TGTGCCGTAACAGGGGCGGCACCGAACACCGGGGAGCTGTTTTTT	CAVTGAAPNTGELFF
TRBV5-6	TRBJ1-5	.	.	TGTGCCAGCAGCTTGGGGACACCCAATCAGCCCCAGCATTTT	CASSLGTPNQPQHF
TRBV15	TRBJ2-7	.	TRBD1	TGTGCCACCAGCAGAGTTGGACAGGGGGACTTGGAGCAGTACTTC	CATSRVGQGDLEQYF
TRBV9	TRBJ1-5	.	TRBD1	TGTGCCAGCGGCGGAGGGGGCAACAATCAGCCCCAGCATTTT	CASGGGGNNQPQHF
TRBV6-6	TRBJ1-6	.	.	TGTGCCAGCAAATTTTCGACAGGAAATAATTCACCCCTCCACTTT	CASKFSTGNNSPLHF
TRBV7-9	TRBJ2-6	.	TRBD1	TGTGCCAGCAGCGTGGGGACAGGGGGCTCTGGGGCCAACGTCCTGACTTTC	CASSVGTGGSGANVLTF
TRBV27	TRBJ1-5	once	.	TGTGCCAGCCCCAATCGGTGGGGCGATCAGCCCCAGCATTTT	CASPNRWGDQPQHF
TRBV15	TRBJ2-1	.	TRBD1	TGTGCCACCAGTAAGGACAGGGCGTTCAATGAGCAGTTCTTC	CATSKDRAFNEQFF
TRBV6-7	TRBJ1-3	.	.	TGTGCCAGCAGTTACCCGGTCAGGGTGGGATCTGGAAACACCATATATTTT	CASSYPVRVGSGNTIYF
TRBV7-9	TRBJ1-4	few	TRBD1	TGTGCCAGCAGCGCGGGATGGGAGACAGGGGGTAATGAAAAACTGTTTTTT	CASSAGWETGGNEKLFF
TRBV9	TRBJ2-7	.	.	TGTGCCAGCAGCCCCCCTGGTGAGGCTTACGAGCAGTACTTC	CASSPPGEAYEQYF
TRBV19	TRBJ1-1	.	TRBD1	TGTGCCAGTACCCAGGGGGGCCGACTGCGAACTGAAGCTTTCTTT	CASTQGGRLRTEAFF
TRBV19	TRBJ2-2	.	TRBD1	TGTGCCAGTAGTGCATACAGGGGGCGGAACACCGGGGAGCTGTTTTTT	CASSAYRGRNTGELFF
TRBV6-1	TRBJ1-2	.	.	TGTGCCAGCAGTGAAGCATGGGGGGGGAGGGCGCGTGGCTATGGCTACACCTTC	CASSEAWGGRARGYGYTF
TRBV7-9	TRBJ2-7	.	.	TGTGCCAGCAGCTTAGATGGGGGCGCCGAGCAGTACTTC	CASSLDGGAEQYF
TRBV5-1	TRBJ1-4	.	TRBD1	TGCGCCAGCAGCACACAGGGGTCTAATGAAAAACTGTTTTTT	CASSTQGSNEKLFF
TRBV7-3	TRBJ2-7	.	.	TGTGCCAGCAGCTTAAGGGGGTTGGGCCAGGGGAAACACGAGCAGTACTTC	CASSLRGLGQGKHEQYF
TRBV2	TRBJ1-5	.	.	TGTGCCAGCAGTGGGCAGGGTGGTCAGCCCCAGCATTTT	CASSGQGGQPQHF
TRBV2	TRBJ2-1	.	TRBD2	TGTGCCAGCAGTTCCCGAGGACTAGCGGAAGATATCAATGAGCAGTTCTTC	CASSSRGLAEDINEQFF
TRBV27	TRBJ1-5	.	TRBD1	TGTGCCAGCAGGGATCGACAGGGGCCACTAGGAAATCAGCCCCAGCATTTT	CASRDRQGPLGNQPQHF
TRBV29-1	TRBJ2-1	.	TRBD2	TGCAGCGGCACTAGCGGGGGAGGGGATGAGCAGTTCTTC	CSGTSGGGDEQFF
TRBV6-4	TRBJ2-3	.	TRBD2	TGTGCCAGCAGTGCTAGCGGGGGCACAGATACGCAGTATTTT	CASSASGGTDTQYF
TRBV15	TRBJ1-1	.	.	TGTGCCACCAGCAGAGATCGCGGGGTAAACACTGAAGCTTTCTTT	CATSRDRGVNTEAFF
TRBV19	TRBJ2-5	.	TRBD2	TGTGCCAGTTTTAGCGGGGGATATGGGACCCAGTACTTC	CASFSGGYGTQYF
TRBV19	TRBJ1-3	.	TRBD1	TGTGCCAGTAGTACTTCGGACAGGGGCTCTGGAAACACCATATATTTT	CASSTSDRGSGNTIYF
TRBV10-2	TRBJ2-5	few	TRBD2	TGCGCCAGCAGTGGGACTAGCGGGGGCCCCCAAGAGACCCAGTACTTC	CASSGTSGGPQETQYF
TRBV21-1	TRBJ1-2	.	.	TGTGCCAGCAGAAGACAGGGGGCCCTAAGCCTCTATGGCTACACCTTC	CASRRQGALSLYGYTF
TRBV7-2	TRBJ1-2	.	.	TGTGCCAGCAGCTTAGTGGGGAGCGGCTATGGCTACACCTTC	CASSLVGSGYGYTF
TRBV25-1	TRBJ1-1	.	TRBD1	TGTGCCAGCACAGACAGGGGGAGTACTGAAGCTTTCTTT	CASTDRGSTEAFF
TRBV19	TRBJ1-1	.	TRBD1	TGTGCCACCTTCGACAGGGTAGCTTTCTTT	CATFDRVAFF
TRBV6-5	TRBJ1-1	few	TRBD1	TGTGCCAGCAGCCGGACAGGGGACACTGAAGCTTTCTTT	CASSRTGDTEAFF
TRBV4-1	TRBJ1-2	.	TRBD1	TGCGCCAGCAGCCAAGATCCAGGGGGCGAGTTGGGCTACACCTTC	CASSQDPGGELGYTF
TRBV7-8	TRBJ1-5	.	.	TGTGCCAGCAGCTTGCGGGGGGATCAGCCCCAGCATTTT	CASSLRGDQPQHF
TRBV6-1	TRBJ1-4	.	TRBD1	TGTGCCAGCAGTTATTCAGGACAGGGGCGTCAACTGTTTTTT	CASSYSGQGRQLFF
TRBV11-2	TRBJ2-7	.	TRBD1	TGTGCCAGCAGTCCCGCCCGGGACAGAACCTACGAGCAGTACTTC	CASSPARDRTYEQYF
TRBV14	TRBJ2-7	once	.	TGTGCCAGCAGCCAAGATCTAGGCCAGGACTACTACGAGCAGTACTTC	CASSQDLGQDYYEQYF
TRBV6-4	TRBJ1-3	.	.	TGTGCCAGCGCCTCGGTCCCTGGAAACACCATATATTTT	CASASVPGNTIYF